This TCR beta chain stems from a study of T cells in Graves' hyperthyroidism and ophthalmopathy. RNA transcripts yielded amplified TCR beta CDR3 regions. Researchers ran a first-round RT-PCR on the TCR CDR3 using the HTBI primer set. TCRdb itself ran the multiplex PCR reads through MiXCR, one entry per CDR3 protein. The sample lists about 380,000 distinct CDR3 sequences, approximately 18% occurring once. The ends lost 5 bases at V and 4 bases at J; junction bases unmatched: 8. Germline V lookup: CDR1 DFQATT, CDR2 SNEGSKA (reference sequence). This CDR3 spans 15 amino acids. Ophthalmopathy cases scored 3 or more on the Clinical Activity Score and 4 or more on NOSPECS grade, with duration below 3 months. Patients were excluded for uncontrolled infection, other autoimmune disease, pregnancy or lactation.

Sequenced material: blood. This TCR derives from a man younger than 35 with Graves' ophthalmopathy. The gene calls are TRBV20-1 and TRBJ2-5; 12 nucleotides match TRBD2. The CDR3 region has the DNA TGCAGTGCTCGACCTAGCGGGAGGGCCTTAGAGACCCAGTACTTC. It yields the protein CSARPSGRALETQYF.